The source of this TCR beta chain is a study of blood T cell repertoires in COVID-19. Study context: COVID-19 samples, acute and convalescent, were from the United States, Italy and Spain. Nucleic acid was either cDNA or gDNA, and it came from T cells, B-cell-depleted T cells, or PBMCs.

Data came from immunoSEQ multiplex PCR; TCRdb stores just in-frame clones and leaves some out. The table lists about 210,000 clones, around four fifths of them singletons. Trimming removed 1 base from V and 4 bases from J; junction bases left unmatched: 4. The CDR3 is made up of 15 amino acids. Germline loops: CDR1 SEHNR, CDR2 FQNEAQ (reference sequence). This sequence was found in a woman between 50 and 59 years old with acute or convalescent COVID-19. The sequencing input was peripheral blood. The V and J genes are TRBV7-9 and TRBJ2-5; TRBD1 matches at 9 bases. CDR3 region: CASSLDTGGSETQYF. The DNA for the CDR3 is TGTGCCAGCAGCTTAGACACAGGGGGCTCAGAGACCCAGTACTTC.